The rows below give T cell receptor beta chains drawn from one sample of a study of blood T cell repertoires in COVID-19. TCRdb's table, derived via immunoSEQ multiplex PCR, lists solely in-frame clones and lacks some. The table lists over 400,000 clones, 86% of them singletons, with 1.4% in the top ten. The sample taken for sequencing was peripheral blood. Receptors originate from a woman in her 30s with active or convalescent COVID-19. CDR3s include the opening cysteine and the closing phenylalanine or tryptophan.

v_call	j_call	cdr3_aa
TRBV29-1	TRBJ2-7	CKGVEQYF
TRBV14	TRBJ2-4	CASSHTGGRAKNIQYF
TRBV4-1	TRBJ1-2	CASSQTGTQSADDYGYTF
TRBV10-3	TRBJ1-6	CAISETTGQGNSPLHF
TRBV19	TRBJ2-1	CASSTSGGLTYWNEQFF
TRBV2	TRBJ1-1	CASSAWQGDTEAFF
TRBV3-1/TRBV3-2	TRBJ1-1	CASSPFSPTAMNTEAFF
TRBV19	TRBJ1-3	CASSIVPIGLSGNTIYF
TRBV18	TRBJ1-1	CASSLQLRGRSDTEAFF
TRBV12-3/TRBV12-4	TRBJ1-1	CASWTGGYTEAFF
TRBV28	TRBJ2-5	CASSSAIGGETQYF
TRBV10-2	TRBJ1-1	CASSVGRGAFF
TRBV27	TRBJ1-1	CASRRNTEAFF
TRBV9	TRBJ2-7	CASSVAGMSSYEQYF
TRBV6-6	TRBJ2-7	CASRLAAEQYF
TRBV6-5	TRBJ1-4	CASSYSRGTANEKLFF
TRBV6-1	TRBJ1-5	CASSEPIGGGNQPQHF
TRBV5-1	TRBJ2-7	CASSRSMGQGTYEQYF
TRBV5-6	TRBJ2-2	CASSFPRTSGDTGELFF
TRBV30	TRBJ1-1	CAWSVLDRGPSTEAFF
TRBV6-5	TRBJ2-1	CASSPPRLGGEQFF
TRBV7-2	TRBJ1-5	CASSNGDRGPRAQHF
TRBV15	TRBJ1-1	CATSRDRPGTEAFF
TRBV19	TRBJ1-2	CASRNPGGGLSGYTF
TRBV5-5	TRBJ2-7	CASNIGTGTYEQYF
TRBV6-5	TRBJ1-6	CASSYLDSSSNSPLHF
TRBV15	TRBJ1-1	CATSRGRGPGSGTEAFF
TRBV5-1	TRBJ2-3	CASSSYSGRSTDTQYF
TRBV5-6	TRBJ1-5	CASSLAQYSNQPQHF
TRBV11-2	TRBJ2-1	CASSLAVGRAYNEQFF
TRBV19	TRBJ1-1	CASTYLGRSGGTEAFF
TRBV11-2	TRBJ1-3	CASSLGQTIYF
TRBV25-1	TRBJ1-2	CASSTSGSYGYTF
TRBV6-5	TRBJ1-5	CASSFRQGVNQPQHF
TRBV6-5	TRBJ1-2	CASSYSFDRSYTF
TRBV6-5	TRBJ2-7	CASTDRGKAYEQYF
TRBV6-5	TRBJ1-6	CASRGQGHNSPLHF
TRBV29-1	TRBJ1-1	CSVGTGANTEAFF
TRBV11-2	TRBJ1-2	CASSLGGTEDGYTF
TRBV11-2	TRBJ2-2	CASTPGTAPTNTGELFF
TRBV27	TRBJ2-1	CASRQIAGGRYNEQFF
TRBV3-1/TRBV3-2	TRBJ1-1	CASRMGGRTEAFF
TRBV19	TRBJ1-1	CASSMGDRGGTEAFF
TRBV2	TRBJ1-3	CASTGLDSGNTIYF
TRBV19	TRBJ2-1	CASSTAQAGNNEQFF
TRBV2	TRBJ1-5	CASSFGQGEEYSNQPQHF
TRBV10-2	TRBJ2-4	CASSGTGTGGQNIQYF
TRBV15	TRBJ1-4	CATSRDGQSNEKLFF
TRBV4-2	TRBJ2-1	CASSQDFGVSYNEQFF
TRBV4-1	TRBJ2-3	CASSQVILAGSSTDTQYF
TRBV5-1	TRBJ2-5	CASSIISGSVGQETQYF